Below, 7 T cell receptor beta chains from the same sample are listed, as sequenced in a study of monozygotic twins with inflammatory bowel disease. TCRdb processed the 5' RACE reads again and assigns one entry to each CDR3 protein, with no DNA. The sample totals some 200,000 distinct CDR3 sequences; its top ten clones hold approximately 1.6%. Sequenced material: blood. These receptors all stem from a human donor with ulcerative colitis or Crohn's disease, or a healthy co-twin of an affected twin (not recorded which).

V is TRBV18 and J is TRBJ1-6. Germline CDR1 reads KGHSH; CDR2 reads LQKENI. The CDR3 extends over 15 amino acids. CDR3 region: CASSPPSERNSPLHF. Combining the CDR3 with reference TRBV18 and TRBJ1-6 gives the whole variable domain NAGVMQNPRHLVRRRGQEARLRCSPMKGHSHVYWYRQLPEEGLKFMVYLQKENIIDESGMPKERFSAEFPKEGPSILRIQQVVRGDSAAYFCASSPPSERNSPLHFGNGTRLTVT.

The chain uses TRBV6-1 and TRBJ2-5. Germline CDR1 MNHNS, CDR2 SASEGT. The CDR3 has 14 residues. CDR3 residues: CASSASGVEETQYF.

The chain recombines TRBV18 with TRBJ1-2. The CDR3 covers 16 residues. The germline V gene encodes CDR1 KGHSH and CDR2 LQKENI. The CDR3 spells CASSPRRRENVDGYTF.

This chain links TRBV20-1 with TRBJ2-7; TCRdb selects TRBD1, and the lack of DNA leaves this call unchecked. The germline V gene encodes CDR1 DFQATT and CDR2 SNEGSKA (reference sequence). There are 16 residues in the CDR3. The CDR3 spells CSANSVQETDPYEQYF.

This chain joins TRBV7-9 and TRBJ1-1; TCRdb indicates TRBD1, and absent DNA this call remains unverified. The germline V gene has CDR1 SEHNR and CDR2 FQNEAQ (reference sequence). The CDR3 runs to 14 residues. CDR3: CASSFDIPGTEAFF.

V and J are TRBV9 and TRBJ2-5; with no DNA, the TCRdb D assignment of TRBD1 cannot be verified. The CDR3 runs 16 residues. The germline CDR1 and CDR2 sequences are SGDLS and YYNGEE. CDR3: CASSVATKGDGETQYF.

V is TRBV10-2 and J is TRBJ2-5; the TRBD1 assignment by TCRdb is unverifiable without DNA. The CDR3 is 14 amino acids. CDR1 WSHSY and CDR2 SAAADI come from the germline V gene. The CDR3 region is CASSESNREETQYF.